This TCR beta chain was observed in a study of cytomegalovirus exposure and HLA in healthy donors. Study-level findings and limits: The finding came from a later analysis; first-cohort TCR clusters tended to co-occur in the 130 or so validation repertoires. The study listed approximately 170 cytomegalovirus-associated TCR beta chains.

With respect to this clone: Its specificity is unknown.

Some clones are missing from TCRdb's copy, which holds only in-frame ones; the method was immunoSEQ multiplex PCR. The sample includes some 86,000 clones, 80% to 95% of them seen just once. Sequences were obtained from PBMCs. The TCR comes from a woman younger than 45 in good health and CMV-seronegative.

The CDR3 loop is CASRGSDRNYGYTF. DNA of the CDR3: TGTGCCAGCAGGGGCTCAGACAGGAACTATGGCTACACCTTC. The V call is TRBV28, the J call TRBJ1-2; a possible D gene is TRBD1 (6 bases). V was shortened by 6 bases and J by 2 bases, with 13 bases between the two germline ends. There are 14 residues in the CDR3. Germline V CDR1 and CDR2: MDHEN, SYDVKM.